The entry below gives a single T cell receptor beta chain sequence along with its context. This clonotype qualifies as medium-sized (0.01 to 0.1%) by its frequency, with no count on file. Its cognate antigen has yet to be identified. This sample is part of a study of CXCR3-negative and CXCR3-positive naive CD8 T cells (dated by TCRdb to about 2019). About the investigation overall: Around 140 million TRB reads were obtained in total, roughly 1.5 +/- 0.3 million reads per library. Diversity and physicochemical repertoire analyses covered roughly ten donors pooled from two independent experiments. The TRBV-TRBJ cluster analysis covered naive subsets from five or six donors and memory cells from 3 donors. Study-level results and caveats: TRB CDR3s from CXCR3-positive naive cells showed higher hydrophobicity (lower Kidera factor 4), lower energy, and higher strength and volume indices than CXCR3-negative naive cells. Both naive subsets had comparably high repertoire diversity, while memory CD8+ T cells had much lower repertoire diversity. Surface CD5, linked to self-reactivity in mice, was comparable between naive subsets; TCR interaction strength was therefore also inferred from TRB CDR3 physicochemical properties. Freshly isolated PBMCs were used for most assays because CXCR3 expression went down partially after cryopreservation. Within the same donor, TRBV-TRBJ usage looked similar between naive CXCR3-negative and CXCR3-positive cells, but memory cells had distinct patterns.

Sequencing was performed on a NextSeq 550. The Human TCR Profiling Kit (MiLaboratory) was used to make UMI-labeled 5' RACE TRB cDNA libraries. cDNA synthesis used the entire amount of extracted RNA, and PCR amplification then used the entire amount of cDNA produced. Libraries were prepared in parallel with an identical number of PCR cycles. As for the authors' bioinformatics: With a minimum of two reads required per UMI, MIGEC and MiXCR pulled out about 50,000 +/- 10,000 unique UMI-labeled TRB cDNA molecules from each library. An average of around 40,000 +/- 10,000 functional in-frame TRB CDR3 nucleotide clonotypes without stop codons was found per library. After each sample was downsampled to 5000 UMI-labeled TRB molecules, VDJtools was used to calculate diversity metrics such as normalized Shannon-Wiener and Chao1. For the central five CDR3 residues, VDJtools calculated physicochemical properties weighted by clonotype size, namely interaction energy, strength, volume and Kidera factor 4. The reads went through TCRdb reprocessing, and each CDR3 protein sequence gets one entry with no DNA. The V and J calls follow TCRdb's processing rather than the paper's. The sample's own table lists roughly 7,100 distinct CDR3 sequences. Jointly, the top ten make up more than 1.4% of the sample.

Each CD8+ T cell subset was flow-sorted in triplicate, with 250,000 to 350,000 cells per subset placed directly into RLT lysis buffer. Naive CD8+ T cells were defined stringently as CD45RO-CCR7+CD27+CD95- to exclude memory contaminants. Standard density gradient centrifugation was used to isolate peripheral blood mononuclear cells from buffy coats. A FACSAria III was used to flow-sort naive CD8+ T cells into CXCR3-negative and CXCR3-positive populations. An RNeasy Mini Kit was used to extract total RNA from the sorted cells. What was sequenced was naive CXCR3- CD8+ T cells from blood. The cell subset or site label, read with the paper, signifies: CD45RO-CCR7+CD27+CD95- naive CD8+ T cells lacking CXCR3 (TNR3-). The clonotype was recovered from a human donor in good health. Some clones in this sample may be carry-over from other donors' samples.

The CDR3 in this case is CASSLAPSSTNEKLFF. The sequence links TRBV12-3 or TRBV12-4 to TRBJ1-4. The CDR3 sequence holds 16 residues, the cysteine and phenylalanine included. No DNA sequence is on record.